This TCR beta chain originates from a study of T cell responses to AZD1222 COVID-19 vaccine. Whole-study findings and limits: Two AZD1222 doses significantly raised spike-specific TCR breadth and depth over controls. The span of vaccine-associated CD4 TCRs extended across spike, with dominance at 160-218 and 743-854. There were mostly white British donors and more females than males, and clonal diversity was possibly underestimated.

As for this clone: The target antigen is unknown.

Produced via immunoSEQ multiplex PCR; TCRdb's table is partial and in-frame only. Seen here are some 150,000 clones, about 90% observed once, and the top ten hold less than 2%. The V and J ends lost 0 bases and 4 bases respectively, with 13 bases between them. Germline-derived CDR1 and CDR2 are SGHRS and YFSETQ. The length of the CDR3 is 15 residues. The input for sequencing was peripheral blood, taken on day 0 of AZD1222 vaccination. This TCR was recovered from an adult in good health. V usage is TRBV5-1 and J usage is TRBJ1-1; TRBD1 might be the D (5 bases). CDR3 nucleotides: TGCGCCAGCAGCTTGGATTACGTAGGGACCACTGAAGCTTTCTTT. It translates to CASSLDYVGTTEAFF.